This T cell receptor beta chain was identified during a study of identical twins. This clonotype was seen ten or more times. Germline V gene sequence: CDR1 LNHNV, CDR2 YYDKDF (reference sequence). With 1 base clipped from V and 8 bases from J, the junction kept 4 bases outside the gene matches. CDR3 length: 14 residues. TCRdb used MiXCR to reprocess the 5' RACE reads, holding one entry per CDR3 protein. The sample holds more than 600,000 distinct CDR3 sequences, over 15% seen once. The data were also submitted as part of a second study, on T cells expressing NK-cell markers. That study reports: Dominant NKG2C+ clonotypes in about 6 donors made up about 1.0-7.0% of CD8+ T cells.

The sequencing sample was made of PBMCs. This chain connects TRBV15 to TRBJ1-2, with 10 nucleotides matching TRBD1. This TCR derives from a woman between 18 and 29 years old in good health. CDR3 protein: CATSRGWDRGGYTF. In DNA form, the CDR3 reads TGTGCCACCAGCAGAGGATGGGACAGGGGCGGCTACACCTTC.